This TCR beta chain is drawn from a study of CD8+ T cells in alopecia areata. General observations from the study: It was lesional scalp, especially alopecia totalis/universalis, that showed higher clonality than normal scalp.

The sequencing template was cDNA reverse transcribed from extracted RNA. Sequenced by immunoSEQ multiplex PCR; TCRdb stores in-frame clones only, minus some. The table includes 95,000 to 150,000 clones, around 45% detected once. Peripheral blood and lesional scalp punch biopsies were taken from alopecia areata patients. Sorting of PBMCs yielded the CD4+ and CD8+ T cells. This clone has just a few counts. Its target is unknown. In germline, CDR1 is SQVTM, CDR2 ANQGSEA. CDR3 length: 12 amino acids. Trimming cost V 6 bases and J 6 bases; bases outside gene matches: 2. This chain connects TRBV29-1 to TRBJ2-2; 9 bases map to TRBD1. The specimen sequenced was NKG2D-low CD8+ T cells sorted from blood. The source of this sequence is a human donor with alopecia areata. The CDR3 here is CSVDRGPGELFF. In DNA form, the CDR3 reads TGCAGCGTGGACAGGGGTCCCGGGGAGCTGTTTTTT.